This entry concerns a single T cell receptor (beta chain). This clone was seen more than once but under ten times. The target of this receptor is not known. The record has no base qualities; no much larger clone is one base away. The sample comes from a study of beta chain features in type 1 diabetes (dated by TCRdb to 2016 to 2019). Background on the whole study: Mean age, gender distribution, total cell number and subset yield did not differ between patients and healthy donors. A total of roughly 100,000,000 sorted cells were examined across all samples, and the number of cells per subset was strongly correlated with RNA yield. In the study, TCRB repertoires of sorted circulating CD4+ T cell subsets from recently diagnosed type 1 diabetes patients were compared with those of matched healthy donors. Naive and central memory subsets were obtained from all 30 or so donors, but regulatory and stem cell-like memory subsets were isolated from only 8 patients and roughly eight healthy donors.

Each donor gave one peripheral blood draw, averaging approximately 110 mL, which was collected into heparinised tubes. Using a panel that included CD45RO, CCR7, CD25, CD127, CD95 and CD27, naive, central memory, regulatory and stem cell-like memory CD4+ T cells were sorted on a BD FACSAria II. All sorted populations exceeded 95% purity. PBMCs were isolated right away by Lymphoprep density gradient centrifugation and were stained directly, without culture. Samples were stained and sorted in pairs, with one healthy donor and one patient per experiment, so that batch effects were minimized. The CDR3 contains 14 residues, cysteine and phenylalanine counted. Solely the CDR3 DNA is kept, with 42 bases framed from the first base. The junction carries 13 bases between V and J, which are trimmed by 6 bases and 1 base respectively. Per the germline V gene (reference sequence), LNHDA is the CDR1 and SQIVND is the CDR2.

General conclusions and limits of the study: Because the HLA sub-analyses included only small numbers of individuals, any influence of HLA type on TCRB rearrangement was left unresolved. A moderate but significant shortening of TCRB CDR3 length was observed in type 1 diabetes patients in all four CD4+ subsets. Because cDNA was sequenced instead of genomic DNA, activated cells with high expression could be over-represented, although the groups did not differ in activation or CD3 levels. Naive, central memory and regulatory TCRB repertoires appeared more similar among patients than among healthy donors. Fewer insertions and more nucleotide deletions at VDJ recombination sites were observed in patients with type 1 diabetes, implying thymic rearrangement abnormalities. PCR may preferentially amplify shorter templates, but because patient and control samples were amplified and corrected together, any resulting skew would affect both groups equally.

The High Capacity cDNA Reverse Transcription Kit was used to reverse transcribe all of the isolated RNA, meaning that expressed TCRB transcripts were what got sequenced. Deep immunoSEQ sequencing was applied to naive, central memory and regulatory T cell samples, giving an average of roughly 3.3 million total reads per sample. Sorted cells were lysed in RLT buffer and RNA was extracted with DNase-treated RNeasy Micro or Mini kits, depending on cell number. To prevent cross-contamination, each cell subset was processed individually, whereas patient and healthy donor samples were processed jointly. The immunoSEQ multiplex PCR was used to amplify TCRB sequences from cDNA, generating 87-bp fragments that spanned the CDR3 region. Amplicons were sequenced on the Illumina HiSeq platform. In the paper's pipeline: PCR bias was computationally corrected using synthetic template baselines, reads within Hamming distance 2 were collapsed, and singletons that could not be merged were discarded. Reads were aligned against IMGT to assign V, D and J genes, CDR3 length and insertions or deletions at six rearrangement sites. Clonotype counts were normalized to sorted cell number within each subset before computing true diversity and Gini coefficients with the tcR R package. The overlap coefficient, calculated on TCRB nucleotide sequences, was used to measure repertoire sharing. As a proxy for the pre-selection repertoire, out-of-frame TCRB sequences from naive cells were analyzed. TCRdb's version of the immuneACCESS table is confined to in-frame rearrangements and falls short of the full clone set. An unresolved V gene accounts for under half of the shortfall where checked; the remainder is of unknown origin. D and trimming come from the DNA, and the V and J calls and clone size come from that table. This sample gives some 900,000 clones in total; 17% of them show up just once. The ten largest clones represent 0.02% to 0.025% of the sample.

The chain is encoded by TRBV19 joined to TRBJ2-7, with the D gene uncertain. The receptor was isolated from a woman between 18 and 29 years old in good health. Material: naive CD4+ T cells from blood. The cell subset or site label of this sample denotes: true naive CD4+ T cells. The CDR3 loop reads CASRPYLGSYEQYF. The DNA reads TGTGCCAGTAGGCCGTACTTGGGTTCCTACGAGCAGTACTTC.